These 28 T cell receptor beta chains share one sample of origin, sequenced in a study of T cell clonality in common variable immunodeficiency. The protocol was immunoSEQ multiplex PCR, while the TCRdb copy is restricted to in-frame clones and leaves out a portion. The table lists about 37,000 clones, no singletons, with 2.5% to 3.5% in the top ten. The sequenced sample was peripheral blood mononuclear cells. The receptors come from a person aged 18 to 75 in good health.

The table lists this clone with many counts. The read comes to an end 3 residues before the CDR3 does, leaving the germline J gene to fill in the end. The J gene is TRBJ1-5, the V gene TRBV20-1, with D possibly TRBD1 on 6 matching bases. Trimming left V 5 bases short and J 0 bases short, with 20 bases between. The CDR3 totals 17 residues. Germline V gives CDR1 DFQATT, CDR2 SNEGSKA (reference sequence). The CDR3 DNA, read in part, is TGCAGTGCTCGCGGGGGTCGGGGGGCATATAGCAATCAGCCC. Translating it yields CSARGGRGAYSNQP. The full CDR3 is CSARGGRGAYSNQPQHF.

This clone was detected many times. The read terminates 3 residues before the CDR3 end, so the remaining end is supplied by the germline J gene. J is TRBJ2-3 and V is TRBV20-1; tentatively, D is TRBD1 (5 bases). Germline V CDR1 and CDR2: DFQATT, SNEGSKA (reference sequence). CDR3 length: 13 residues. Deletions cut 6 bases from V and 6 bases from J, with 16 bases between. CDR3 DNA (partial): TGCAGTGCGCCCTGGGGCTCAAAGGATACG. Translation gives CSAPWGSKDT. The CDR3 reads in full as CSAPWGSKDTQYF.

This clone was counted many times. The missing CDR3 end, 3 residues past where the read stops, is filled in from the germline J gene. The chain employs TRBV20-1 and TRBJ1-4; D call uncertain. Trimming shortened V by 3 bases and J by 0 bases, and 17 bases separated the two germline ends. This CDR3 is 17 amino acids long. Germline-derived CDR1 and CDR2 are DFQATT and SNEGSKA (reference sequence). The CDR3 bases that were read are TGCAGTGCTAGGGTCGGCAGGAAAATTGCAACTAATGAAAAA. This translates into CSARVGRKIATNEK. The CDR3 in full is CSARVGRKIATNEKLFF.

This clone was counted many times. The read ends 3 residues before the CDR3 terminus; that terminus is restored from the germline J gene. The chain joins TRBV30 to TRBJ2-1; 11 bases are shared with TRBD1. The germline V gene encodes CDR1 GTSNPN and CDR2 SVGIG (reference sequence). This CDR3 is built from 15 residues. V lost 2 bases to trimming and J lost 7 bases; unmatched junction nucleotides: 7. CDR3 bases read: TGTGCCTGGAGTTTTGGACAGGGGGCAAGAAATGAG. Residues: CAWSFGQGARNE. The entire CDR3 reads CAWSFGQGARNEQFF. The variable domain in full, with the rest retrieved from reference TRBV30 and TRBJ2-1, is SQTIHQWPATLVQPVGSPLSLECTVEGTSNPNLYWYRQAAGRGLQLLFYSVGIGQISSEVPQNLSASRPQDRQFILSSKKLLLSDSGFYLCAWSFGQGARNEQFFGPGTRLTVL.

This clone was seen at least ten times. The CDR3 end lies 3 residues beyond the end of the read and is filled in from the germline J gene. J is TRBJ1-4 and V is TRBV5-6, with D possibly TRBD1 on 6 matching bases. The germline V gene encodes CDR1 SGHDT and CDR2 YYEEEE. The V and J ends lost 2 bases and 5 bases respectively, with 10 bases between them. This CDR3 spans 14 amino acids. CDR3 in amino acids: CASSFRGLNEKLFF. The part of the CDR3 DNA that was read is TGTGCCAGCAGCTTCAGGGGCCTAAATGAAAAA.

This clone showed up many times. Read sequence stops 3 residues before the CDR3 end, and the germline J gene provides the missing end. This rearrangement joins TRBV6-1 to TRBJ2-7; no firm D call. In germline, CDR1 is MNHNS, CDR2 SASEGT. This CDR3 contains 12 residues. Trimming cost V 3 bases and J 3 bases, with 6 bases left between them. The part of the CDR3 DNA that was read is TGTGCCAGCAGTGACTACGGCTACGAG. Encoded protein: CASSDYGYE. The entire CDR3 protein is CASSDYGYEQYF.

This clone came up many times. The read falls 3 residues short of the CDR3 end, and the missing part is taken from the germline J gene. The V gene is TRBV20-1, the J gene TRBJ2-4, with 7 bases that match TRBD1. Trimming took 4 bases from V and 5 from J; bases not matched to a gene: 14. This CDR3 comprises 16 residues. Per germline, CDR1 DFQATT and CDR2 SNEGSKA (reference sequence). CDR3: CSAILLRQGRENIQYF. The CDR3 bases that were read are TGCAGTGCTATACTCCTCAGACAGGGAAGGGAAAACATT.

This clone was recorded at least ten times. The missing CDR3 end, 3 residues past where the read stops, is filled in from the germline J gene. The chain employs TRBV5-4 and TRBJ1-6; no clear D. Looked up from germline, CDR1 is SGHNT and CDR2 is YYREEE (reference sequence). V was cut by 3 bases and J by 8 bases, with 18 bases left in between. This CDR3 has 16 residues. The CDR3 region is CASSSRGRTYHSPLHF. The CDR3 DNA, read in part, is TGTGCCAGCAGCTCGCGGGGTAGAACTTACCATTCACCC.

This clone appeared many times. The read terminates 3 residues before the CDR3 end, so the remaining end is supplied by the germline J gene. The J gene is TRBJ2-7, the V gene TRBV5-1, with TRBD1 as a possible D gene (5 bases). The germline V gene encodes CDR1 SGHRS and CDR2 YFSETQ. The CDR3 has 15 amino acids. The V end lost 4 bases, the J end lost 6 bases, and 20 bases lay between the germline ends. The sequenced part of the CDR3 DNA is TGCGCCAGCAGCCTCCGTCAGGACACCCCGGGCGAG. Translating it yields CASSLRQDTPGE. The CDR3 reads in full as CASSLRQDTPGEQYF.

Worth noting for this clone: With the read ending 3 residues before the CDR3 end, the germline J gene is used to fill in that end. The chain uses TRBV7-2 and TRBJ2-7, with 10 bases aligning to TRBD1. The CDR3 loop spans 15 amino acids. CDR1 is SGHTA and CDR2 is FQGNSA in the germline V gene. J gave up 2 bases and V 3 bases, and 4 bases lay outside the gene matches. The CDR3 bases that were read are TGTGCCAGCAGCTTGGCGGGACAGGGGCCCTACGAG. This encodes CASSLAGQGPYE. In full, the CDR3 reads CASSLAGQGPYEQYF.

This clone was seen a few times. The CDR3 is cut off 3 residues early in the read; its end comes from the germline J gene. This chain links TRBV2 with TRBJ2-3; D might be TRBD2 (5 bases). Trimming took off 7 bases at V and 2 bases at J, with 13 bases between the two ends. CDR3 length: 14 amino acids. The germline V gene has CDR1 SNHLY and CDR2 FYNNEI. The CDR3 sequence is CASTKRSYTDTQYF. CDR3 DNA (partial): TGTGCCAGCACGAAGCGGAGCTACACAGATACG.

This clone was counted many times. The CDR3 extends 3 residues past the end of the read, so its final part is completed from the germline J gene. The rearrangement links TRBV4-1 to TRBJ2-7, with a possible D match to TRBD2 (6 bases). The CDR3 loop spans 15 amino acids. From germline, CDR1 is MGHRA and CDR2 YSYEKL. Deletions cut 0 bases from V and 4 bases from J, with 13 bases between. CDR3 bases read: TGCGCCAGCAGCCAAGACCCGGGGGTGGGGTACGAG. It yields the protein CASSQDPGVGYE. The CDR3 in full is CASSQDPGVGYEQYF.

This clone has ten or more counts. The CDR3 is cut off 3 residues early in the read; its end comes from the germline J gene. V and J are TRBV30 and TRBJ2-7, with 8 bases matching TRBD1. CDR3 length: 16 residues. In germline, CDR1 is GTSNPN, CDR2 SVGIG (reference sequence). Losses at the gene ends were 0 bases for V and 4 bases for J; bases not matched to a gene: 11. The chain's CDR3 is CAWSVQAGGEEYEQYF. The covered CDR3 bases are TGTGCCTGGAGTGTACAGGCAGGGGGCGAAGAATACGAG.

The table lists this clone with many counts. The read is 3 residues too short to cover the CDR3 end, so that end is filled in from the germline J gene. The chain is built from TRBV20-1 and TRBJ1-4, with 7 bases lining up with TRBD1. This CDR3 is 15 amino acids long. The germline CDR1 and CDR2 sequences are DFQATT and SNEGSKA (reference sequence). The ends lost 1 base at V and 8 bases at J; junction bases unmatched: 10. The covered CDR3 bases are TGCAGTGCTAGAGGTCCGGAGGTAGGGGGCGAAAAA. Amino acid sequence: CSARGPEVGGEK. The whole CDR3 sequence is CSARGPEVGGEKLFF.

This clone has ten or more counts. The sequenced fragment ends 3 residues before the CDR3 boundary, so the rest is inferred from the germline J gene. The chain has TRBV20-1 and TRBJ2-1, with 7 bases that match TRBD2. V lost 5 bases and J lost 4; bases outside the gene matches: 8. Per the germline V gene, CDR1 is DFQATT and CDR2 is SNEGSKA (reference sequence). This CDR3 contains 14 residues. Partial CDR3 DNA: TGCAGTGCTGCCACGGGACTAACATACAATGAG. Its protein product is CSAATGLTYNE. The complete CDR3 protein is CSAATGLTYNEQFF.

This clone has more than one count but fewer than ten. The read comes to an end 3 residues before the CDR3 does, leaving the germline J gene to fill in the end. This chain joins TRBV13 and TRBJ2-1, with TRBD2 matching 12 bases. V was clipped by 5 bases and J by 0 bases; unmatched bases: 14. The germline V gene has CDR1 PRHDT and CDR2 FYEKMQ (reference sequence). The CDR3 has 20 residues. CDR3 DNA, as far as it was read: TGTGCCAGCAGCCACCTTCCGGGACTAGCGGGTAATTACTCCTACAATGAG. It encodes CASSHLPGLAGNYSYNE. The entire CDR3 reads CASSHLPGLAGNYSYNEQFF. The full variable domain, its missing parts supplied by reference TRBV13 and TRBJ2-1, is AAGVIQSPRHLIKEKRETATLKCYPIPRHDTVYWYQQGPGQDPQFLISFYEKMQSDKGSIPDRFSAQQFSDYHSELNMSSLELGDSALYFCASSHLPGLAGNYSYNEQFFGPGTRLTVL.

There are many counts of this clone. The CDR3 end falls 3 residues outside the read, so it is completed with the germline J gene. The J gene is TRBJ2-1, the V gene TRBV7-9; D may be TRBD2 (5 bases). From germline, CDR1 is SEHNR and CDR2 FQNEAQ (reference sequence). V dropped 3 bases and J dropped 8 bases, with 8 bases sitting between them. CDR3 size: 12 residues. Here the CDR3 reads CASSFADYEQFF. The part of the CDR3 DNA that was read is TGTGCCAGCAGCTTTGCGGACTATGAG.

This clone was seen at least ten times. The read ends 3 residues shy of where the CDR3 ends; the end is completed using the germline J gene. V and J are TRBV28 and TRBJ1-1; perhaps TRBD1 as D (6 bases). V lost 5 bases to trimming and J lost 4 bases, with 17 bases between them. The CDR3 length is 15 residues. In germline, CDR1 is MDHEN, CDR2 SYDVKM. The CDR3 bases that were read are TGTGCCAGCAGTCCCGCAGGGGCAAGGGGCACTGAA. Translation gives CASSPAGARGTE. The full CDR3 protein reads CASSPAGARGTEAFF.

This clone was found many times. Sequencing ends 3 residues short of the CDR3 end; the germline J gene provides the rest. The chain has TRBV6-2 or TRBV6-3 and TRBJ2-1; 11 bases line up with TRBD1. There are 15 residues in the CDR3. Germline V CDR1 and CDR2: MNHEY, SVGEGT. Trimming took 5 bases from V and 4 from J; bases not matched to a gene: 4. The part of the CDR3 DNA that was read is TGTGCCAGCAGTAAGGACAGGGGGCTGTACAATGAG. This translates into CASSKDRGLYNE. The full CDR3 reads CASSKDRGLYNEQFF.

This clone was seen many times. The CDR3 end lies 3 residues beyond the end of the read and is filled in from the germline J gene. The chain uses TRBV20-1 and TRBJ2-3, with TRBD2 matching 8 bases. CDR3 length: 13 amino acids. CDR1 is DFQATT and CDR2 is SNEGSKA in the germline V gene (reference sequence). The covered CDR3 bases are TGCAGAGCCGGGACTAGGAGCACAGATACG. Its translation is CRAGTRSTDT. The entire CDR3 protein is CRAGTRSTDTQYF.

This clone was seen many times. The read comes to an end 3 residues before the CDR3 does, leaving the germline J gene to fill in the end. The chain is built from TRBV4-2 and TRBJ1-1, with 7 bases lining up with TRBD1. The trim removed 2 bases at V and 3 bases at J, leaving 9 bases unmatched. The length of the CDR3 is 16 residues. Germline V gives CDR1 LGHNA, CDR2 YNFKEQ. Incomplete CDR3 DNA: TGTGCCAGCAGCCAATCAAGGAGGGGGCACGACACTGAA. It translates to CASSQSRRGHDTE. The whole CDR3 sequence is CASSQSRRGHDTEAFF.

This clone was picked up many times. The sequenced fragment ends 3 residues before the CDR3 boundary, so the rest is inferred from the germline J gene. The gene calls are TRBV5-1 and TRBJ2-1; D is possibly TRBD1 (6 bases). V lost 2 bases, J lost 8 bases, and 8 bases lay in between. This CDR3 has 12 amino acids. CDR1 is SGHRS and CDR2 is YFSETQ in the germline V gene. The CDR3 reads CASSLQGDEQFF. The sequenced CDR3 bases are TGCGCCAGCAGCTTACAGGGAGATGAG.

This clone was observed at least ten times. Sequencing ends 3 residues short of the CDR3 end; the germline J gene provides the rest. This sequence joins TRBV18 and TRBJ2-7, with 10 bases that match TRBD2. Germline V lookup: CDR1 KGHSH, CDR2 LQKENI. The trim removed 0 bases at V and 3 bases at J, leaving 14 bases unmatched. This CDR3 contains 19 residues. CDR3 amino acids: CASSPPGSLAGAGFYEQYF. The CDR3 DNA, read in part, is TGTGCCAGCTCACCACCGGGTAGCCTAGCGGGAGCCGGATTCTACGAG.

In its sample, this clone was seen many times. Read data end 3 residues before the CDR3 end; the end is taken from the germline J gene. The V gene is TRBV20-1, the J gene TRBJ2-2; 9 bases are shared with TRBD2. The CDR3 length is 17 residues. Per germline, CDR1 DFQATT and CDR2 SNEGSKA (reference sequence). Losses at the gene ends were 1 base for V and 5 bases for J; bases not matched to a gene: 11. The CDR3 bases that were read are TGCAGTGCTAGAGTGGTTACTAGCGGGCTCGCGACCGGGGAG. Protein: CSARVVTSGLATGE. The CDR3 in full is CSARVVTSGLATGELFF.

Turning to this clone: With the read ending 3 residues before the CDR3 end, the germline J gene is used to fill in that end. The chain carries TRBV19 and TRBJ1-2; perhaps TRBD1 as D (6 bases). Germline V gives CDR1 LNHDA, CDR2 SQIVND (reference sequence). The CDR3 is 16 amino acids. Partial CDR3 DNA: TGTGCCAGTATCTCAAAACTCCGGGACACGTACAATGAC. It specifies CASISKLRDTYND. From start to end, the CDR3 is CASISKLRDTYNDYTF.

This clone was found many times. The CDR3 is cut off 3 residues early in the read; its end comes from the germline J gene. This chain connects TRBV5-1 to TRBJ1-5, with TRBD1 matching over 7 bases. This CDR3 contains 15 residues. V lost 0 bases, J lost 4 bases, and 4 bases stayed unmatched. Germline loops: CDR1 SGHRS, CDR2 YFSETQ. The CDR3 reads CASSLGTGANQPQHF. CDR3 DNA, as far as it was read: TGCGCCAGCAGCTTGGGTACAGGGGCAAATCAGCCC.

In this sample, this clone turned up many times. CDR3 bases read: TGCAGTGCTAATGAGGACAGCTATAGCAATCAGCCC. This translates into CSANEDSYSNQP. The whole CDR3 is CSANEDSYSNQPQHF. The gene calls are TRBV20-1 and TRBJ1-5; a weak D match, TRBD1 (6 bases). The read falls 3 residues short of the CDR3 end, and the missing part is taken from the germline J gene. This CDR3 is 15 amino acids long. V lost 4 bases to trimming and J lost 0 bases, with 13 bases between them. CDR1 DFQATT and CDR2 SNEGSKA come from the germline V gene (reference sequence).

This clone was detected many times. The read finishes 3 residues shy of the CDR3 end, and the germline J gene is used to complete it. V usage is TRBV5-1 and J usage is TRBJ2-2, with D unclear. Trimming removed 1 base at V and 0 bases at J, with 7 bases between. The CDR3 has 15 residues. CDR1 is SGHRS, CDR2 YFSETQ, per germline. CDR3 DNA (partial): TGCGCCAGCAGCTTGAAGGCCACGAACACCGGGGAG. It yields the protein CASSLKATNTGE. The full CDR3 protein is CASSLKATNTGELFF.